The source of this T cell receptor (beta chain) is a study of blood T cell repertoires in COVID-19. The overall study: COVID-19 samples, acute and convalescent, were from the United States, Italy and Spain. The cDNA or gDNA used as material had been derived from T cells, B-cell-depleted T cells, or PBMCs.

In the source study's methods: By means of reference gene primer amplification, nucleated cell counts were estimated. The repertoire was sequenced with immunoSEQ multiplex PCR; TCRdb's copy has only in-frame clones and lacks some. That table gives V, J and clone size, and the DNA gave D and trimming. In the table there are about 99,000 clones, 84% of which are singletons. The germline CDR1 and CDR2 sequences are SGHAT and FQNNGV. The J segment lost 5 bases and the V segment lost 3 bases, leaving 6 bases of the junction unmatched. The CDR3 totals 14 residues. This receptor was obtained from a man between 65 and 79 years old with active or convalescent COVID-19. The J gene is TRBJ1-1, the V gene TRBV11-2, with 7 bases fitting TRBD1. Input material: peripheral blood. The CDR3 region has the DNA TGTGCCAGCAGCTTCCGGGACAGAGTAACTGAAGCTTTCTTT. Amino acid sequence: CASSFRDRVTEAFF.